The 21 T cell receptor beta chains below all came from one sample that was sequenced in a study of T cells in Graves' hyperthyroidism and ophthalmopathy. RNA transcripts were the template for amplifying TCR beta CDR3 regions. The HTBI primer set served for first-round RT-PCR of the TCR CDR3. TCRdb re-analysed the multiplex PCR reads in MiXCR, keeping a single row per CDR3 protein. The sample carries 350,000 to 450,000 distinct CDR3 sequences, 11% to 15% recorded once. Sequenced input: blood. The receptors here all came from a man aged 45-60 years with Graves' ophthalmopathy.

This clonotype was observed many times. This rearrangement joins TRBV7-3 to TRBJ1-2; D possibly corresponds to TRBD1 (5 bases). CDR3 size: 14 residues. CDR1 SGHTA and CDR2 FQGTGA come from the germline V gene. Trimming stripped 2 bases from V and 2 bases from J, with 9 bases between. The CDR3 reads CASSLEGENYGYTF. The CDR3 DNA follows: TGTGCCAGCAGCTTAGAAGGGGAAAACTATGGCTACACCTTC. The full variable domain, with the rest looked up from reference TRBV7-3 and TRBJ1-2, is GAGVSQTPSNKVTEKGKYVELRCDPISGHTALYWYRQSLGQGPEFLIYFQGTGAADDSGLPNDRFFAVRPEGSVSTLKIQRTERGDSAVYLCASSLEGENYGYTFGSGTRLTVV.

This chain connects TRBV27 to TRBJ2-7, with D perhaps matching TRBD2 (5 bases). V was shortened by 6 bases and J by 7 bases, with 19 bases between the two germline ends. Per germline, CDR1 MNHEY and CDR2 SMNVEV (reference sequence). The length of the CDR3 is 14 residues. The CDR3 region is CASSSDLYWREQYF. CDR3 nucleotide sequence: TGTGCCAGCAGCTCGGACCTATACTGGAGGGAGCAGTACTTC.

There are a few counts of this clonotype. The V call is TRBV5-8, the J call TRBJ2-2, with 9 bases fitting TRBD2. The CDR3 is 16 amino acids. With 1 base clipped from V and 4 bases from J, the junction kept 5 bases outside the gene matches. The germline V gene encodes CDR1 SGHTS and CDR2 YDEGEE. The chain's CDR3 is CASSLRTSVGTGELFF. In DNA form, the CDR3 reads TGTGCCAGCAGCTTGCGGACTAGCGTGGGCACCGGGGAGCTGTTTTTT.

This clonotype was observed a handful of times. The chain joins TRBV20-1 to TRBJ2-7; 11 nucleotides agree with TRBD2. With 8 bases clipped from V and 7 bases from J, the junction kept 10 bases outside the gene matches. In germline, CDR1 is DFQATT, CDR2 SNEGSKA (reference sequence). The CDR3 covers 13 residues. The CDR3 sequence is CSFYSGRAGEQYF. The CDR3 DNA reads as TGCAGTTTTTATAGCGGGAGGGCCGGGGAGCAGTACTTC.

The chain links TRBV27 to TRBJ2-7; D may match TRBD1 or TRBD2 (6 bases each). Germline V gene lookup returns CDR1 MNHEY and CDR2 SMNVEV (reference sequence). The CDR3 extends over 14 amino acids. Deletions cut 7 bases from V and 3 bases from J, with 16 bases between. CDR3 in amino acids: CASTGVGGGYEQYF. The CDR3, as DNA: TGTGCCAGCACTGGGGTTGGAGGGGGCTACGAGCAGTACTTC.

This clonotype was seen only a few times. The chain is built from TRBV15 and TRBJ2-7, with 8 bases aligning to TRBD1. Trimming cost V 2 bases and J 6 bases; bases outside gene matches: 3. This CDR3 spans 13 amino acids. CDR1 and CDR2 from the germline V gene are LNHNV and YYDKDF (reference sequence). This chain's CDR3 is CATSRNGQGEQYF. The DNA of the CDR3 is TGTGCCACCAGCAGAAACGGACAGGGCGAGCAGTACTTC.

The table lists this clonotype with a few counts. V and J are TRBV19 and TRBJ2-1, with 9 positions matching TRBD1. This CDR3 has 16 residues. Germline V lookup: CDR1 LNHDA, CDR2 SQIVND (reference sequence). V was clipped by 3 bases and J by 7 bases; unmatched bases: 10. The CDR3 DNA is TGTGCCAGTAGTATTTACGGGACAGGGTCAGAAAATGAGCAGTTCTTC. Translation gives CASSIYGTGSENEQFF.

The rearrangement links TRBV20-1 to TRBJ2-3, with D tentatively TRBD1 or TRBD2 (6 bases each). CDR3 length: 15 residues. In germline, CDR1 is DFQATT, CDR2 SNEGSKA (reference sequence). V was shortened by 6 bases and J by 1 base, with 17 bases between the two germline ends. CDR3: CSAHMGGIGTDTQYF. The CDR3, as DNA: TGCAGTGCCCATATGGGGGGCATCGGCACAGATACGCAGTATTTT.

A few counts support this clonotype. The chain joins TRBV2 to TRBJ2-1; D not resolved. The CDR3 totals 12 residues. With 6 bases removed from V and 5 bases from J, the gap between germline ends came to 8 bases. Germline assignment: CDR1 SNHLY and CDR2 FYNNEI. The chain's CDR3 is CASRTENNEQFF. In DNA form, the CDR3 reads TGTGCCAGCAGGACTGAGAACAATGAGCAGTTCTTC.

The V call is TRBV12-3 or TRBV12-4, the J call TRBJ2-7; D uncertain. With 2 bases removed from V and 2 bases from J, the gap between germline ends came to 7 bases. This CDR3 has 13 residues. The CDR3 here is CASSLISPYEQYF. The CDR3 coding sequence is TGTGCCAGCAGTTTAATATCCCCCTACGAGCAGTACTTC.

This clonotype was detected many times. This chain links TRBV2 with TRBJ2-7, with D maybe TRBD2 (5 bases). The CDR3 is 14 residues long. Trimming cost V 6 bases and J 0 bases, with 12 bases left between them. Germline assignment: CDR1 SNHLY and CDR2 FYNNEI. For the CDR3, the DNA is TGTGCCAGCAGGCCAGCGGTGAGCTCCTACGAGCAGTACTTC. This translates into CASRPAVSSYEQYF.

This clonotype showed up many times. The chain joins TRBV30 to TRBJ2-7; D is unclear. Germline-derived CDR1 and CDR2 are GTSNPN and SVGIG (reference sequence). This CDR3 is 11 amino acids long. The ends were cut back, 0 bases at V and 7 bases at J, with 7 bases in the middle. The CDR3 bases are TGTGCCTGGAGTGTAGCTGGAGAGCAGTACTTC. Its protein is CAWSVAGEQYF.

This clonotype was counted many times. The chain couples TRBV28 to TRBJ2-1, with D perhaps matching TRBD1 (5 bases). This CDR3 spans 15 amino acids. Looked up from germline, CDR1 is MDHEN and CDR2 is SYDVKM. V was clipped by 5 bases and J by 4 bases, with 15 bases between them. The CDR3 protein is CASSTTAAGYNEQFF. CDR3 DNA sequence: TGTGCCAGCAGTACGACCGCAGCAGGGTACAATGAGCAGTTCTTC.

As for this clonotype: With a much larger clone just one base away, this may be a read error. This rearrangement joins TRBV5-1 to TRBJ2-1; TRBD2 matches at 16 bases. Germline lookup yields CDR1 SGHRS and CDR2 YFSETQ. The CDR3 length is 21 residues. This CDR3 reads CVSSPVGGLAGGPSSYNEQFF. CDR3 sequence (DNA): TGCGTCAGCAGCCCAGTAGGGGGACTAGCGGGAGGGCCTAGCTCCTACAATGAGCAGTTCTTC.

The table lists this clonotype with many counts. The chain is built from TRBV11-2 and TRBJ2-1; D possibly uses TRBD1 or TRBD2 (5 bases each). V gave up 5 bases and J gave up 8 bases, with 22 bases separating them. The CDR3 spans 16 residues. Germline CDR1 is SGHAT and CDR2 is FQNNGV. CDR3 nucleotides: TGTGCCAGCAGCCCCCTCGGGATAGGGGACGGGGATGAGCAGTTCTTC. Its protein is CASSPLGIGDGDEQFF.

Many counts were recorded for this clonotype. The CDR3 coding sequence is TGCGCCAGCAGCCAAGAAACAGGGGTCGGAAACACCATATATTTT. This translates into CASSQETGVGNTIYF. This chain joins TRBV4-1 and TRBJ1-3; 7 nucleotides match TRBD1. With V trimmed by 0 bases and J by 4 bases, 3 bases remained unmatched. Germline values: CDR1 MGHRA, CDR2 YSYEKL. This CDR3 has 15 amino acids.

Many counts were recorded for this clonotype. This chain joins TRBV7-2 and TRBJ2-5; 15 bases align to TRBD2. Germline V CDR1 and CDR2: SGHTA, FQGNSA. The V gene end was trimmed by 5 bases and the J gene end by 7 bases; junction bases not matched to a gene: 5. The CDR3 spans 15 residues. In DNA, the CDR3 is TGTGCCAGCAGCCGGGGACTAGCGGGAGGTGGGACCCAGTACTTC. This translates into CASSRGLAGGGTQYF. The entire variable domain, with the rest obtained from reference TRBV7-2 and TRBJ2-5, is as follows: GAGVSQSPSNKVTEKGKDVELRCDPISGHTALYWYRQSLGQGLEFLIYFQGNSAPDKSGLPSDRFSAERTGGSVSTLTIQRTQQEDSAVYLCASSRGLAGGGTQYFGPGTRLLVL.

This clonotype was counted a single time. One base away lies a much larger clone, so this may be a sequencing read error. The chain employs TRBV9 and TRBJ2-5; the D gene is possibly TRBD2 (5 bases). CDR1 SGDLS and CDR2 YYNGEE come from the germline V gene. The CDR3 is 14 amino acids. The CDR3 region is CASSVAPEEETEYF. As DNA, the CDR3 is TGTGCCAGCAGCGTAGCCCCAGAGGAGGAGACCGAGTACTTC.

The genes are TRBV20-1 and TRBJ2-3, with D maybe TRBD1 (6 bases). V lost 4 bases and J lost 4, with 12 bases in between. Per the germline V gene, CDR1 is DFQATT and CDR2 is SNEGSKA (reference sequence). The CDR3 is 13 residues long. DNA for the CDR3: TGCAGTGCTATTCAGGGGATGGCAGATACGCAGTATTTT. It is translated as CSAIQGMADTQYF.

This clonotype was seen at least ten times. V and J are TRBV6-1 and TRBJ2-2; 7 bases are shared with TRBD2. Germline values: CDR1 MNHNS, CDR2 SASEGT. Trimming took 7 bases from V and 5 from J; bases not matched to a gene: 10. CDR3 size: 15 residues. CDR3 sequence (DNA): TGTGCCAGCATAGCCACGGCGGGAGTTACCGGGGAGCTGTTTTTT. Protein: CASIATAGVTGELFF.

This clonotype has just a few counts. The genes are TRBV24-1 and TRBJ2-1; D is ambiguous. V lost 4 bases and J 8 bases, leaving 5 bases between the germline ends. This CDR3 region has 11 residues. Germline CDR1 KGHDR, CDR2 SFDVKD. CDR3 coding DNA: TGTGCCACCAGTGAAGGCGATGAGCAGTTCTTC. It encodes CATSEGDEQFF.